The 21 T cell receptor beta chains below all came from one sample that was sequenced in a study of cytomegalovirus exposure and HLA in healthy donors (dated by TCRdb to the late 2010s). Library construction relied on the immunoSEQ multiplex PCR assay. The clones in this table, taken by TCRdb from immuneACCESS, are in-frame only. Not every clone is retained; where verified, under half of the shortfall comes from an unresolved V gene, and the cause of the rest is unknown. The sample yields 97,000 or so clones; approximately 88% were counted once. 3.9% of the sample rests with the top ten. Sequencing was carried out using PBMCs. These receptor sequences come from a young woman in good health and CMV-seronegative.

V usage is TRBV18 and J usage is TRBJ2-1; 7 bases line up with TRBD2. This CDR3 region has 15 residues. The V and J ends lost 2 bases and 5 bases, in that order; junction bases with no gene match: 6. Germline loops: CDR1 KGHSH, CDR2 LQKENI. The CDR3 nucleotides read TGTGCCAGCTCACCAACCCTTGCGGGGGACAATGAGCAGTTCTTC. As protein: CASSPTLAGDNEQFF.

The chain couples TRBV27 to TRBJ1-2; D is undetermined. Trimming took off 6 bases at V and 0 bases at J, with 11 bases between the two ends. The CDR3 loop spans 14 amino acids. The germline V gene has CDR1 MNHEY and CDR2 SMNVEV (reference sequence). The CDR3 bases are TGTGCCAGCAGCCAGCCAGGTGCTAACTATGGCTACACCTTC. Translated: CASSQPGANYGYTF.

The J gene is TRBJ2-1, the V gene TRBV27, with TRBD1 matching 9 bases. CDR3 size: 18 residues. Germline V gene data show CDR1 as MNHEY and CDR2 as SMNVEV (reference sequence). J lost 6 bases, V lost 5 bases, and 17 bases had no gene match. For the CDR3, the DNA is TGTGCCAGCAGTCCCCTAGATAGCGACAGGGGGATAGGCAATGAGCAGTTCTTC. It is translated as CASSPLDSDRGIGNEQFF.

V gene TRBV5-1 combines with J gene TRBJ2-3, with 7 bases identical to TRBD2. V dropped 1 base and J dropped 4; count of bases not matched to a gene: 9. This CDR3 has 16 residues. From germline, CDR1 is SGHRS and CDR2 YFSETQ. In DNA form, the CDR3 reads TGCGCCAGCAGCTTGCGCGGGGGACGTCAGCCAGATACGCAGTATTTT. Amino acid sequence: CASSLRGGRQPDTQYF. The full variable domain, completed using reference TRBV5-1 and TRBJ2-3, is KAGVTQTPRYLIKTRGQQVTLSCSPISGHRSVSWYQQTPGQGLQFLFEYFSETQRNKGNFPGRFSGRQFSNSRSEMNVSTLELGDSALYLCASSLRGGRQPDTQYFGPGTRLTVL.

The chain employs TRBV15 and TRBJ2-2; 14 nucleotides align to TRBD2. The CDR3 has 18 amino acids. Germline V gene data show CDR1 as LNHNV and CDR2 as YYDKDF (reference sequence). V was clipped by 8 bases and J by 2 bases; unmatched bases: 10. CDR3 loop: CATAPRLAGGANTGELFF. For the CDR3, the DNA is TGTGCCACCGCCCCGAGACTAGCGGGGGGGGCCAACACCGGGGAGCTGTTTTTT.

This chain links TRBV6-4 with TRBJ1-2; D gene unclear. CDR1 and CDR2 (germline): MRHNA, SNTAGT. V lost 4 bases to trimming and J lost 13 bases, with 19 bases between them. This CDR3 region has 13 residues. The CDR3 is CASSATGLPIFTF. CDR3 sequence (DNA): TGTGCCAGCAGTGCAACCGGGTTGCCTATCTTCACCTTC.

V is TRBV9 and J is TRBJ2-2, with TRBD1 identical over 8 bases. CDR3 length equals 15 residues. V shed 0 bases, J shed 7 bases, and the junction held 5 bases outside the gene matches. Germline V gene sequence: CDR1 SGDLS, CDR2 YYNGEE. CDR3 DNA: TGTGCCAGCAGCGTAGACAGGGGGTTAGTCGGGGAGCTGTTTTTT. This translates into CASSVDRGLVGELFF.

The chain has TRBV2 and TRBJ1-1, with D possibly TRBD1 on 5 matching bases. Germline V gene lookup returns CDR1 SNHLY and CDR2 FYNNEI. This CDR3 contains 13 residues. Between the trimmed V and J ends, which lost 4 bases and 5 bases, there was a span of 11 bases. CDR3 residues: CASSVGPRTEAFF. The CDR3 DNA sequence: TGTGCCAGCAGTGTGGGGCCGAGGACTGAAGCTTTCTTT.

Only a few counts were recorded for this clone. The chain combines TRBV27 with TRBJ1-3; D is unresolved. The CDR3 is made up of 13 amino acids. The germline CDR1 and CDR2 sequences are MNHEY and SMNVEV (reference sequence). V was pared by 5 bases and J by 0 bases, with 5 bases between. The CDR3 coding sequence is TGTGCCAGCAGTCGACTCTCTGGAAACACCATATATTTT. This encodes CASSRLSGNTIYF.

This chain links TRBV7-8 with TRBJ2-7; 7 bases fit TRBD1. V was clipped by 6 bases and J by 5 bases; unmatched bases: 16. Looked up from germline, CDR1 is SGHVS and CDR2 is FQNEAQ. This CDR3 has 16 residues. This CDR3 reads CASRGYSGTDQDEQYF. CDR3 bases: TGTGCCAGCAGAGGTTATTCCGGGACAGATCAGGACGAGCAGTACTTC.

The chain couples TRBV9 to TRBJ2-1; D remains ambiguous. Trimming cost V 4 bases and J 9 bases, with 20 bases left between them. CDR3 length equals 15 residues. Germline assignment: CDR1 SGDLS and CDR2 YYNGEE. CDR3: CASSLERWALGEQFF. The CDR3 nucleotides are TGTGCCAGCAGCTTAGAACGGTGGGCCCTCGGTGAGCAGTTCTTC.

The chain links TRBV7-3 to TRBJ2-3; TRBD2 aligns across 7 bases. Germline values: CDR1 SGHTA, CDR2 FQGTGA. V gave up 5 bases and J gave up 8 bases; unmatched junction bases: 16. This CDR3 has 16 residues. The DNA for the CDR3 is TGTGCCAGCAGCCCCTCTACGGGGACTACGTCGGGTACGCAGTATTTT. It translates to CASSPSTGTTSGTQYF.

The chain uses TRBV7-8 and TRBJ2-2; TRBD2 matches 16 bases. Germline CDR1 is SGHVS and CDR2 is FQNEAQ. J lost 3 bases, V lost 7 bases, and 8 bases had no gene match. The CDR3 is made up of 18 amino acids. CDR3 loop: CASTAGLAGGADTGELFF. For the CDR3, the DNA is TGTGCCAGCACCGCGGGACTAGCGGGAGGGGCTGACACCGGGGAGCTGTTTTTT.

The J gene is TRBJ2-1, the V gene TRBV7-6, with 8 bases fitting TRBD2. J gave up 3 bases and V 1 base, and 5 bases lay outside the gene matches. The CDR3 totals 16 residues. CDR1 and CDR2 (germline): SGHVS, FNYEAQ. The CDR3 here is CASSLDALAVYNEQFF. CDR3 coding DNA: TGTGCCAGCAGCTTAGACGCACTAGCGGTCTACAATGAGCAGTTCTTC.

This chain uses TRBV27 with TRBJ1-1; a possible D gene is TRBD1 (6 bases). With 2 bases removed from V and 4 bases from J, the gap between germline ends came to 20 bases. Germline assignment: CDR1 MNHEY and CDR2 SMNVEV (reference sequence). The CDR3 has 17 residues. The CDR3 here is CASSLAIGGAGGTEAFF. The CDR3 DNA reads as TGTGCCAGCAGTTTAGCCATCGGGGGCGCGGGGGGCACTGAAGCTTTCTTT.

The J gene is TRBJ2-3, the V gene TRBV5-1; TRBD1 agrees at 7 bases. V trimming: 3 bases; J trimming: 1 base; junction bases outside the gene matches: 5. This CDR3 has 15 residues. The germline V gene has CDR1 SGHRS and CDR2 YFSETQ. CDR3 nucleotides: TGCGCCAGCAGCTGGATAGGGGGCGGCACAGATACGCAGTATTTT. This sequence encodes CASSWIGGGTDTQYF.

The rearrangement uses TRBV7-9 and TRBJ2-7, with D hard to call. Trimming shortened V by 4 bases and J by 2 bases, and 15 bases separated the two germline ends. In germline, CDR1 is SEHNR, CDR2 FQNEAQ (reference sequence). The CDR3 extends over 15 amino acids. CDR3 DNA: TGTGCCAGCAGCTGGCGACTGGATCCGACCTACGAGCAGTACTTC. Translating gives CASSWRLDPTYEQYF.

A few counts support this clone. CDR3 sequence reads: CASSQVGASAAFF. In DNA, the CDR3 is TGCGCCAGCAGCCAGGTGGGAGCTTCTGCCGCTTTCTTT. The genes are TRBV4-1 and TRBJ1-1, with unresolved D. The germline V and J ends were trimmed by 3 bases and 11 bases, with 16 bases remaining between them. CDR1 is MGHRA and CDR2 is YSYEKL in the germline V gene. The CDR3 has 13 amino acids.

The V call is TRBV11-2, the J call TRBJ2-1; no firm D call. The V end was cut by 0 bases, the J end by 5 bases, with 5 bases between. Per germline, CDR1 SGHAT and CDR2 FQNNGV. The CDR3 is 13 residues long. In DNA, the CDR3 is TGTGCCAGCAGCTTAGAACCTAACAATGAGCAGTTCTTC. It codes for CASSLEPNNEQFF.

A single count supports this clone. V usage is TRBV6-1 and J usage is TRBJ1-5; the D gene is possibly TRBD1 (5 bases). Trimming cost V 2 bases and J 6 bases, with 14 bases left between them. The CDR3 covers 15 residues. Germline CDR1 is MNHNS and CDR2 is SASEGT. The CDR3 region has the DNA TGTGCCAGCAGTGAAATGCGGGGGTTCACTCAGCCCCAGCATTTT. It encodes CASSEMRGFTQPQHF.

This clone has just one count. The chain joins TRBV7-9 to TRBJ2-1, with 7 bases lining up with TRBD2. Trimming at V came to 2 bases and at J to 8 bases, leaving 9 bases not matched to a gene. Germline V gene sequence: CDR1 SEHNR, CDR2 FQNEAQ (reference sequence). The CDR3 length is 15 residues. The CDR3 nucleotides are TGTGCCAGCAGCTTATCCGCTGGGGGGGAGGATGAGCAGTTCTTC. This translates into CASSLSAGGEDEQFF. Based on the CDR3 plus reference TRBV7-9 and TRBJ2-1, the full variable domain is DTGVSQNPRHKITKRGQNVTFRCDPISEHNRLYWYRQTLGQGPEFLTYFQNEAQLEKSRLLSDRFSAERPKGSFSTLEIQRTEQGDSAMYLCASSLSAGGEDEQFFGPGTRLTVL.